The clone carrying this T cell receptor beta chain was observed a single time. The trim removed 3 bases at V and 5 bases at J, leaving 3 bases unmatched. The CDR3 consists of 13 residues. Germline V lookup: CDR1 MNHNS, CDR2 SASEGT. Only in-frame clones appear in the TCRdb table, and some are missing; sequencing was by immunoSEQ multiplex PCR. This table has about 160,000 clones, about 95% appearing once. This entry comes from a study of control samples from healthy donors and cancer patients. The sequencing sample was made of PBMCs. The chain employs TRBV6-1 and TRBJ1-1; 7 bases agree with TRBD1. The clonotype originates from a man between 60 and 75 years old with colorectal cancer. DNA of the CDR3: TGTGCCAGCAGTGACAGGGGGATTACTGAAGCTTTCTTT. Amino acid sequence: CASSDRGITEAFF.